One and the same sample provided the 5 T cell receptor beta chains below, sequenced in a study of blood T cell repertoires in COVID-19. Profiled with immunoSEQ multiplex PCR; TCRdb holds only in-frame clones, not every one. Among roughly 8,600 clones, approximately 84% were seen once, and the ten largest hold around 20%. Sequencing was performed on peripheral blood. The receptors derive from a human donor with active COVID-19. The donor label of this sample is uncertain.

The sample holds one count of this clone. The rearrangement uses TRBV7-9 and TRBJ2-1; weak D call: TRBD2 (5 bases). Germline V lookup: CDR1 SEHNR, CDR2 FQNEAQ (reference sequence). Trimming pared 8 bases from V and 5 bases from J, leaving 28 bases between. The CDR3 sequence is 18 residues long. The CDR3 sequence: CASRIEAEASWKDNEQFF. DNA for the CDR3: TGTGCCAGCCGTATCGAAGCGGAGGCGAGTTGGAAGGACAATGAGCAGTTCTTC.

This clone qualifies as medium-sized. V is TRBV27 and J is TRBJ2-2; 10 bases fit TRBD1. Losses at the gene ends were 3 bases for V and 5 bases for J; bases not matched to a gene: 3. Germline loops: CDR1 MNHEY, CDR2 SMNVEV (reference sequence). The CDR3 loop spans 15 amino acids. CDR3 protein: CASSFWTGGTGELFF. The CDR3 coding sequence is TGTGCCAGCAGTTTTTGGACAGGGGGGACCGGGGAGCTGTTTTTT.

The genes are TRBV6-6 and TRBJ2-5; maybe TRBD1 (7 bases). V dropped 2 bases and J dropped 9 bases, with 16 bases sitting between them. Germline CDR1 and CDR2: MNHNY and SVGAGI (reference sequence). The CDR3 sequence is 14 residues long. The CDR3 nucleotides are TGTGCCAGCAGTTACGATCGGGGGACAGCAGCCCAGTACTTC. Translating gives CASSYDRGTAAQYF.

V gene TRBV28 combines with J gene TRBJ1-2; D is unclear. Germline V gene sequence: CDR1 MDHEN, CDR2 SYDVKM. Trimming took off 8 bases at V and 9 bases at J, with 10 bases between the two ends. The CDR3 consists of 10 residues. The CDR3 spells CASQDGSYTF. DNA for the CDR3: TGTGCCAGCCAAGACGGGAGCTACACCTTC.

The rearrangement uses TRBV15 and TRBJ1-5; the D gene is possibly TRBD1 (5 bases). Germline loops: CDR1 LNHNV, CDR2 YYDKDF (reference sequence). The CDR3 is made up of 15 amino acids. V was shortened by 5 bases and J by 1 base, with 12 bases between the two germline ends. Here the CDR3 DNA reads TGTGCCACCAGCGGAATGGGGGGGAGCAATCAGCCCCAGCATTTT. As protein: CATSGMGGSNQPQHF.